These 10 T cell receptor beta chains were all obtained from the same sample, sequenced in a study of T cell responses to AZD1222 COVID-19 vaccine. Only in-frame clones appear in the TCRdb table, and some are missing; sequencing was by immunoSEQ multiplex PCR. The data hold 250,000 to 300,000 clones, with 94% observed a single time. Sequenced material: peripheral blood, taken 28 days after the second AZD1222 dose. The receptor source for this set is an adult who received the AZD1222 COVID-19 vaccine.

The rearrangement uses TRBV4-1 and TRBJ1-5; 7 positions match TRBD1. This CDR3 is built from 14 residues. After removal of 4 bases from V and 2 bases from J, the junction contained 2 bases not matched to a gene. Germline V gene sequence: CDR1 MGHRA, CDR2 YSYEKL. The CDR3 coding sequence is TGCGCCAGCAGCCCGGGACAGCGCAATCAGCCCCAGCATTTT. It codes for CASSPGQRNQPQHF.

The genes are TRBV2 and TRBJ2-1; D ambiguous. The CDR3 length is 15 residues. V dropped 3 bases and J dropped 0 bases, with 9 bases sitting between them. The germline CDR1 and CDR2 sequences are SNHLY and FYNNEI. In DNA form, the CDR3 reads TGTGCCAGCAGTGACAGACCCTTCTCCTACAATGAGCAGTTCTTC. Residues: CASSDRPFSYNEQFF.

CDR3 sequence (DNA): TGTGCCAGCAGCGCCCGGGGGGGGAAAGAGACCCAGTACTTC. Translating gives CASSARGGKETQYF. V usage is TRBV11-2 and J usage is TRBJ2-5; TRBD2 aligns across 8 bases. Germline assignment: CDR1 SGHAT and CDR2 FQNNGV. This CDR3 spans 14 amino acids. V dropped 5 bases and J dropped 3; count of bases not matched to a gene: 5.

This sequence joins TRBV27 and TRBJ1-5; unclear D gene. The CDR3 is made up of 16 amino acids. V lost 5 bases and J 0 bases, leaving 14 bases between the germline ends. CDR1 is MNHEY, CDR2 SMNVEV, per germline (reference sequence). The CDR3: CASSRTPDVSNQPQHF. The CDR3, as DNA: TGTGCCAGCAGTCGCACCCCCGACGTTAGCAATCAGCCCCAGCATTTT.

This clone was seen once. The chain has TRBV3-1 (or the pseudogene TRBV3-2) and TRBJ1-2, with no clear D. This CDR3 has 13 residues. CDR1 and CDR2 from the germline V gene are LGHDT and YNNKEL (reference sequence). Trimming stripped 3 bases from V and 6 bases from J, with 11 bases between. CDR3 bases: TGTGCCAGCAGCCAGGGTTCGGCGAATGGCTACACCTTC. This translates into CASSQGSANGYTF.

V is TRBV6-6 and J is TRBJ2-2; 7 nucleotides agree with TRBD1. Germline V gives CDR1 MNHNY, CDR2 SVGAGI (reference sequence). With V trimmed by 6 bases and J by 6 bases, 7 bases remained unmatched. This CDR3 has 14 residues. The CDR3 DNA follows: TGTGCCAGCAGGGGGGACAGAGGGGCCGGGGAGCTGTTTTTT. Amino acids: CASRGDRGAGELFF.

This sequence joins TRBV5-4 and TRBJ1-4; D is uncertain. V was pared by 4 bases and J by 7 bases, with 14 bases between. CDR1 is SGHNT, CDR2 YYREEE, per germline (reference sequence). The CDR3 spans 14 residues. The CDR3 sequence: CASSHRRESEKLFF. In nucleotides, the CDR3 is TGTGCCAGCAGCCATCGGAGGGAGAGTGAAAAACTGTTTTTT. The full variable domain, rest sourced from reference TRBV5-4 and TRBJ1-4, is ETGVTQSPTHLIKTRGQQVTLRCSSQSGHNTVSWYQQALGQGPQFIFQYYREEENGRGNFPPRFSGLQFPNYSSELNVNALELDDSALYLCASSHRRESEKLFFGSGTQLSVL.

This clone was found once. Other nucleotide sequences from this sample produce the same CDR3. This sequence joins TRBV28 and TRBJ2-5; D call uncertain. The CDR3 runs to 12 residues. The germline V gene has CDR1 MDHEN and CDR2 SYDVKM. The V end lost 10 bases, the J end lost 1 base, and 10 bases lay between the germline ends. The CDR3 reads CATGSGQETQYF. CDR3 bases: TGTGCCACCGGGTCGGGCCAAGAGACCCAGTACTTC.

The CDR3 protein is CASSPISGGADTQYF. The CDR3 DNA reads TGCGCCAGCAGCCCCATTAGCGGGGGGGCAGATACGCAGTATTTT. The gene calls are TRBV10-1 and TRBJ2-3, with 11 bases matching TRBD2. Germline V gene lookup returns CDR1 WNHNN and CDR2 SYGVQD (reference sequence). With 6 bases clipped from V and 4 bases from J, the junction kept 6 bases outside the gene matches. This CDR3 spans 15 amino acids.

The rearrangement links TRBV28 to TRBJ1-2; TRBD1 agrees at 9 bases. The germline V gene has CDR1 MDHEN and CDR2 SYDVKM. Trimming took 8 bases from V and 5 from J; bases not matched to a gene: 9. The CDR3 totals 14 residues. The DNA for the CDR3 is TGTGCCAGCGGAGCCTCGACAGGGGGATATGGCTACACCTTC. Protein product: CASGASTGGYGYTF.